This is a list of T cell receptor beta chains from one sample in a study of beta chain features in type 1 diabetes. Clones were read by immunoSEQ multiplex PCR, and TCRdb kept only the in-frame ones, dropping some. The table has around 650,000 clones, around an eighth seen once. Sequencing used naive CD4+ T cells from blood. These receptors were obtained from a man aged 30 to 45 with type 1 diabetes. The CDR3 runs from the conserved cysteine through the conserved F or W. Each record gives: CDR3 protein, CDR3 DNA, D gene, V gene, J gene, clone size. D genes are given only for firm matches. Not every row has a clone size; where given, it reads once, few, many or a size class.

CDR3 protein: CASSQEITGDQPQHF
CDR3 DNA: TGCGCCAGCAGCCAAGAAATTACAGGGGATCAGCCCCAGCATTTT
D gene: TRBD1
V gene: TRBV4-3
J gene: TRBJ1-5
clone size: few

CDR3 protein: CAWRGGQGSYNEQFF
CDR3 DNA: TGTGCCTGGAGGGGTGGGCAGGGCTCCTACAATGAGCAGTTCTTC
D gene: .
V gene: TRBV30
J gene: TRBJ2-1
clone size: few

CDR3 protein: CASSYGGGAGSYEQYF
CDR3 DNA: TGTGCCAGCAGCTACGGCGGGGGGGCCGGGAGTTACGAGCAGTACTTC
D gene: TRBD2
V gene: TRBV13
J gene: TRBJ2-7
clone size: .

CDR3 protein: CASSQDSRGGNTEAFF
CDR3 DNA: TGTGCCAGCAGCCAAGATAGCAGGGGCGGAAACACTGAAGCTTTCTTT
D gene: .
V gene: TRBV4-2
J gene: TRBJ1-1
clone size: few

CDR3 protein: CASSPQAGTDTQYF
CDR3 DNA: TGTGCCAGCTCACCACAGGCAGGGACAGATACGCAGTATTTT
D gene: .
V gene: TRBV18
J gene: TRBJ2-3
clone size: .

CDR3 protein: CASSPGTGAREKLFF
CDR3 DNA: TGTGCCAGCAGCCCGGGGACAGGGGCTAGGGAAAAACTGTTTTTT
D gene: TRBD1
V gene: TRBV7-9
J gene: TRBJ1-4
clone size: .

CDR3 protein: CASSPGTFADTQYF
CDR3 DNA: TGTGCCAGCAGTCCCGGGACTTTCGCAGATACGCAGTATTTT
D gene: .
V gene: TRBV6-6
J gene: TRBJ2-3
clone size: few

CDR3 protein: CAWSVQGTGELFF
CDR3 DNA: TGTGCCTGGAGTGTACAAGGTACCGGGGAGCTGTTTTTT
D gene: .
V gene: TRBV30
J gene: TRBJ2-2
clone size: .

CDR3 protein: CASSLESPLWGGGYTF
CDR3 DNA: TGCGCCAGCAGCTTGGAGAGCCCCCTCTGGGGGGGTGGCTACACCTTC
D gene: .
V gene: TRBV5-1
J gene: TRBJ1-2
clone size: .

CDR3 protein: CSAPTYYGYTF
CDR3 DNA: TGCAGTGCCCCCACCTACTATGGCTACACCTTC
D gene: .
V gene: TRBV20-1
J gene: TRBJ1-2
clone size: .

CDR3 protein: CTSSQDGSGTDTQYF
CDR3 DNA: TGCACCAGCAGCCAAGATGGTAGCGGGACAGATACGCAGTATTTT
D gene: .
V gene: TRBV1
J gene: TRBJ2-3
clone size: few

CDR3 protein: CASSLALGFWTGGYEQYF
CDR3 DNA: TGTGCCAGCAGCTTAGCACTCGGGTTTTGGACAGGGGGCTACGAGCAGTACTTC
D gene: TRBD1
V gene: TRBV7-2
J gene: TRBJ2-7
clone size: few

CDR3 protein: CSVGGGQSGGDTQYF
CDR3 DNA: TGCAGCGTTGGGGGTGGACAGTCCGGTGGGGATACGCAGTATTTT
D gene: .
V gene: TRBV29-1
J gene: TRBJ2-3
clone size: .

CDR3 protein: CASSRQASTNSPLHF
CDR3 DNA: TGTGCCAGCAGCCGGCAGGCCAGCACTAATTCACCCCTCCACTTT
D gene: .
V gene: TRBV7-9
J gene: TRBJ1-6
clone size: few

CDR3 protein: CASSSGFLGYTF
CDR3 DNA: TGTGCCAGCAGCTCGGGGTTTCTTGGCTACACCTTC
D gene: .
V gene: TRBV5-6
J gene: TRBJ1-2
clone size: .

CDR3 protein: CASSSTTDRYNQPQHF
CDR3 DNA: TGTGCCAGCAGCTCCACCACAGACAGATACAATCAGCCCCAGCATTTT
D gene: .
V gene: TRBV5-6
J gene: TRBJ1-5
clone size: few

CDR3 protein: CASSYQVQETQYF
CDR3 DNA: TGTGCCAGCAGTTACCAAGTCCAAGAGACCCAGTACTTC
D gene: .
V gene: TRBV2
J gene: TRBJ2-5
clone size: few

CDR3 protein: CASSLVSLAYSYEQYF
CDR3 DNA: TGTGCCAGCAGCTTAGTTAGCCTAGCGTACTCCTACGAGCAGTACTTC
D gene: .
V gene: TRBV7-2
J gene: TRBJ2-7
clone size: few

CDR3 protein: CASSAGVDSQETQYF
CDR3 DNA: TGCGCCAGCAGCGCTGGAGTGGACAGCCAAGAGACCCAGTACTTC
D gene: .
V gene: TRBV5-1
J gene: TRBJ2-5
clone size: few

CDR3 protein: CASSQDIAEHTDTQYF
CDR3 DNA: TGTGCCAGCAGCCAGGACATAGCGGAACACACAGATACGCAGTATTTT
D gene: .
V gene: TRBV4-2
J gene: TRBJ2-3
clone size: .

CDR3 protein: CASSLEGTPMEKLFF
CDR3 DNA: TGTGCCAGCAGCTTAGAGGGGACCCCAATGGAAAAACTGTTTTTT
D gene: .
V gene: TRBV7-9
J gene: TRBJ1-4
clone size: .

CDR3 protein: CASSVDNRERVEFF
CDR3 DNA: TGTGCCAGCAGCGTAGACAACAGGGAAAGGGTGGAGTTCTTC
D gene: .
V gene: TRBV9
J gene: TRBJ2-1
clone size: .

CDR3 protein: CASSVVSAAEAFF
CDR3 DNA: TGTGCCAGCAGCGTAGTTTCGGCAGCTGAAGCTTTCTTT
D gene: .
V gene: TRBV9
J gene: TRBJ1-1
clone size: few

CDR3 protein: CASSFVGEGQPQHF
CDR3 DNA: TGTGCCAGCAGCTTTGTAGGGGAAGGACAGCCCCAGCATTTT
D gene: .
V gene: TRBV7-2
J gene: TRBJ1-5
clone size: .

CDR3 protein: CASSLLGGAQETQYF
CDR3 DNA: TGTGCCAGCAGCTTACTAGGCGGGGCGCAAGAGACCCAGTACTTC
D gene: .
V gene: TRBV7-8
J gene: TRBJ2-5
clone size: few

CDR3 protein: CASSLSSRANTDTQYF
CDR3 DNA: TGTGCCAGCAGCTTATCTTCCCGGGCCAACACAGATACGCAGTATTTT
D gene: .
V gene: TRBV7-2
J gene: TRBJ2-3
clone size: .

CDR3 protein: CATLPRTASDTQYF
CDR3 DNA: TGTGCCACCTTACCCCGGACTGCATCAGATACGCAGTATTTT
D gene: .
V gene: TRBV5-8
J gene: TRBJ2-3
clone size: .